Each of the 5 T cell receptor beta chains below was sequenced from the same sample in a study of cytomegalovirus exposure and HLA in healthy donors. This PCR relied on a set of 60 Vbeta primers and 13 Jbeta primers. Here immunoSEQ multiplex PCR was the method, and the copy in TCRdb shows in-frame clones only, minus some. The data contain some 85,000 clones, approximately 84% of them seen just once; the ten biggest clones take up 2.1%. The sequenced material came from PBMCs. Source of these receptors: a man between 18 and 35 years old in good health and CMV-seronegative.

The chain employs TRBV7-9 and TRBJ2-5; D perhaps matches TRBD2 (6 bases). In germline, CDR1 is SEHNR, CDR2 FQNEAQ (reference sequence). The CDR3 has 13 residues. V was trimmed by 5 bases and J by 3 bases, leaving 10 bases between them. The CDR3 DNA reads as TGTGCCAGCAGCCCGGACTACAAAGAGACCCAGTACTTC. This codes for CASSPDYKETQYF.

The V and J genes are TRBV6-5 and TRBJ2-2; 10 nucleotides match TRBD1. The V and J ends lost 6 bases and 6 bases, in that order; junction bases with no gene match: 7. This CDR3 spans 15 amino acids. CDR1 MNHEY and CDR2 SVGAGI come from the germline V gene. CDR3: CASRPRDRGAGELFF. The CDR3 DNA is TGTGCCAGCAGACCTCGGGACAGGGGAGCCGGGGAGCTGTTTTTT.

The V gene is TRBV4-1, the J gene TRBJ1-1; 9 bases line up with TRBD1. V shed 1 base, J shed 1 base, and the junction held 4 bases outside the gene matches. This CDR3 spans 16 amino acids. Germline V lookup: CDR1 MGHRA, CDR2 YSYEKL. The chain's CDR3 is CASSQGGTGQNTEAFF. CDR3 in DNA: TGCGCCAGCAGCCAAGGAGGGACAGGGCAGAACACTGAAGCTTTCTTT.

The CDR3 DNA is TGTGCCAGTAGTCTCTGGACAGAGCGAAATGAAAAACTGTTTTTT. Its protein product is CASSLWTERNEKLFF. This rearrangement joins TRBV19 to TRBJ1-4; TRBD1 might be the D (6 bases). The CDR3 is 15 residues long. Germline CDR1 and CDR2: LNHDA and SQIVND (reference sequence). Trimming cost V 5 bases and J 5 bases, with 15 bases left between them.

V gene TRBV25-1 combines with J gene TRBJ2-7, with a weak D call TRBD1 (6 bases). The ends were cut back, 8 bases at V and 10 bases at J, with 15 bases in the middle. Germline loops: CDR1 MGHDK, CDR2 SYGVNS. The CDR3 is 11 amino acids. In nucleotides, the CDR3 is TGTGCCAGCCGGGACACCGACCACCAGTACTTC. It codes for CASRDTDHQYF.